These 29 T cell receptor beta chains were sequenced from one sample in a study of blood T cells in healthy people across ages. Primed by a sample-barcoded 5' primer and a J-beta primer mix, a second PCR proceeded for about 7 to 11 cycles. TCRdb re-called the 5' RACE reads through MiXCR, storing one row per CDR3 protein. The sample records hundreds of thousands of distinct CDR3 sequences, 58% being singletons. Sequencing input: blood. Source of these receptors: a man aged 25-45 years in good health.

The chain links TRBV19 to TRBJ2-6, with D unclear. This CDR3 is 17 amino acids long. Germline V gives CDR1 LNHDA, CDR2 SQIVND (reference sequence). Trimming shortened V by 3 bases and J by 0 bases, and 12 bases separated the two germline ends. The chain's CDR3 is CASSIQRLLSGANVLTF. DNA of the CDR3: TGTGCCAGTAGTATCCAGCGCCTCCTCTCTGGGGCCAACGTCCTGACTTTC.

This rearrangement joins TRBV4-3 to TRBJ1-6, with D possibly being TRBD1 (5 bases). Trimming removed 2 bases at V and 10 bases at J, with 6 bases between. The CDR3 consists of 12 residues. Germline values: CDR1 LGHNA, CDR2 YSLEER. The CDR3: CASSQQGSPLHF. The CDR3, as DNA: TGCGCCAGCAGCCAACAGGGATCACCCCTCCACTTT.

This chain joins TRBV25-1 and TRBJ1-4; no clear D. V lost 11 bases, J lost 5 bases, and 15 bases lay in between. The CDR3 spans 13 residues. Germline V gives CDR1 MGHDK, CDR2 SYGVNS. The chain's CDR3 is CAPCLHSNEKLFF. DNA for the CDR3: TGTGCCCCCTGTCTCCATTCCAATGAAAAACTGTTTTTT.

The rearrangement uses TRBV5-1 and TRBJ1-4; tentative D call: TRBD1 (5 bases). The CDR3 consists of 14 residues. V was shortened by 0 bases and J by 7 bases, with 10 bases between the two germline ends. Looked up from germline, CDR1 is SGHRS and CDR2 is YFSETQ. CDR3 sequence: CASSLAPGIEKLFF. The CDR3 nucleotides read TGCGCCAGCAGCTTGGCCCCAGGGATTGAAAAACTGTTTTTT.

This chain links TRBV27 with TRBJ2-7; TRBD1 agrees at 11 bases. V gave up 3 bases and J gave up 5 bases; unmatched junction bases: 15. CDR1 MNHEY and CDR2 SMNVEV come from the germline V gene (reference sequence). The CDR3 covers 18 residues. As DNA, the CDR3 is TGTGCCAGCAGTTTCGCCCCGCCCGGGACAGGGGGACGCGACGAGCAGTACTTC. It encodes CASSFAPPGTGGRDEQYF.

The J gene is TRBJ2-3, the V gene TRBV7-9; D may be TRBD1 (5 bases). The CDR3 runs 16 residues. Trimming took 5 bases from V and 3 from J, leaving 18 bases between them. The germline V gene encodes CDR1 SEHNR and CDR2 FQNEAQ (reference sequence). The CDR3 DNA reads as TGTGCCAGCAGCCCCCGGCTCAGGGTTGGAACAGATACGCAGTATTTT. This sequence encodes CASSPRLRVGTDTQYF.

This rearrangement joins TRBV20-1 to TRBJ2-7, with D possibly matching TRBD2 (5 bases). Trimming removed 1 base from V and 2 bases from J, with 15 bases in between. Germline CDR1 is DFQATT and CDR2 is SNEGSKA (reference sequence). This CDR3 comprises 15 residues. DNA for the CDR3: TGCAGTGCTAGAGTCCCAGAGGGAAGGGCCTACGAGCAGTACTTC. Protein product: CSARVPEGRAYEQYF.

The gene calls are TRBV20-1 and TRBJ2-7; 7 bases are shared with TRBD2. The CDR3 runs 15 residues. Per the germline V gene, CDR1 is DFQATT and CDR2 is SNEGSKA (reference sequence). J gave up 2 bases and V 4 bases, and 11 bases lay outside the gene matches. This chain's CDR3 is CSAMSAGVSAYEQYF. CDR3 DNA sequence: TGCAGTGCTATGTCGGCGGGGGTGTCGGCCTACGAGCAGTACTTC.

The chain links TRBV6-2 or TRBV6-3 to TRBJ2-4, with a possible D match to TRBD2 (6 bases). Germline V gene sequence: CDR1 MNHEY, CDR2 SVGEGT. Trimming removed 2 bases at V and 13 bases at J, with 9 bases between. This CDR3 has 11 residues. The CDR3: CASSYAGLQYF. CDR3 DNA sequence: TGTGCCAGCAGTTACGCGGGGTTGCAGTACTTC.

DNA of the CDR3: TGTGCCAGCAGCCAAGGGGGACAGGTCCCCTACGAGCAGTACTTC. Amino acids: CASSQGGQVPYEQYF. This chain uses TRBV3-1 with TRBJ2-7; 8 nucleotides match TRBD1. The CDR3 consists of 15 residues. J gave up 2 bases and V 1 base, and 4 bases lay outside the gene matches. Germline V CDR1 and CDR2: LGHDT, YNNKEL (reference sequence).

This chain connects TRBV24-1 to TRBJ2-2, with TRBD1 matching over 7 bases. This CDR3 has 14 residues. V shed 11 bases, J shed 0 bases, and the junction held 5 bases outside the gene matches. Germline V gives CDR1 KGHDR, CDR2 SFDVKD. DNA for the CDR3: TGTGCCATCGGGACAGCGACGAACACCGGGGAGCTGTTTTTT. Amino acids: CAIGTATNTGELFF.

V and J are TRBV10-3 and TRBJ2-5; TRBD1 or TRBD2 may be the D gene (5 bases each). V was trimmed by 2 bases and J by 2 bases, leaving 12 bases between them. The CDR3 consists of 15 residues. The V gene's germline CDR1 is ENHRY and CDR2 SYGVKD. In DNA form, the CDR3 reads TGTGCCATCAGTGAGGTCCGGGGCGGGCAAGAGACCCAGTACTTC. Amino acids: CAISEVRGGQETQYF.

This clonotype was picked up a small number of times. CDR3 protein: CASSLRTSGRIYNEQFF. The CDR3 DNA reads TGTGCCAGCAGTCTTCGGACTAGCGGGAGAATCTACAATGAGCAGTTCTTC. V gene TRBV7-2 combines with J gene TRBJ2-1; 13 bases match TRBD2. Trimming removed 6 bases from V and 3 bases from J; junction bases left unmatched: 8. CDR1 and CDR2 (germline): SGHTA, FQGNSA. The CDR3 sequence is 17 residues long.

This chain links TRBV7-9 with TRBJ1-2, with 10 bases lining up with TRBD1. The CDR3 totals 12 residues. Losses at the gene ends were 4 bases for V and 8 bases for J; bases not matched to a gene: 1. Looked up from germline, CDR1 is SEHNR and CDR2 is FQNEAQ (reference sequence). DNA for the CDR3: TGTGCCAGCAGCTGGGGACAGGGGGGCTACACCTTC. This translates into CASSWGQGGYTF.

The chain carries TRBV20-1 and TRBJ2-5, with D perhaps matching TRBD1 (6 bases). CDR1 and CDR2 from the germline V gene are DFQATT and SNEGSKA (reference sequence). The CDR3 has 15 amino acids. V lost 5 bases, J lost 4 bases, and 20 bases lay in between. The CDR3 DNA reads as TGCAGTGCTGATGATTTGGACAGTCCACGAGAGACCCAGTACTTC. Its protein is CSADDLDSPRETQYF.

This chain uses TRBV7-2 with TRBJ2-1; D ambiguous. The better agreement between TRBJ2-7 and the DNA end casts doubt on the J call. The germline V gene has CDR1 SGHTA and CDR2 FQGNSA. CDR3 length: 14 residues. CDR3 loop: CASSFGTAYNEQYF. For the CDR3, the DNA is TGTGCCAGCAGCTTTGGAACAGCCTACAATGAGCAGTACTTC.

The chain recombines TRBV12-3 or TRBV12-4 with TRBJ1-2, with 8 bases aligning to TRBD1. J gave up 6 bases and V 1 base, and 7 bases lay outside the gene matches. CDR3 size: 15 residues. CDR3 nucleotides: TGTGCCAGCAGTTTAGTCCGGCAGGGGGCTCATGGCTACACCTTC. It yields the protein CASSLVRQGAHGYTF.

This clonotype has a handful of counts. In DNA form, the CDR3 reads TGTGCCATCAGTGTTACGGCGGGAAGAGCCTACGAGCAGTACTTC. Translating it yields CAISVTAGRAYEQYF. The chain links TRBV10-3 to TRBJ2-7; possible D gene TRBD2, 6 bases. This CDR3 comprises 15 residues. Trimming removed 4 bases at V and 2 bases at J, with 15 bases between. The V gene's germline CDR1 is ENHRY and CDR2 SYGVKD.

The V gene is TRBV6-1, the J gene TRBJ1-3, with TRBD1 matching 8 bases. Trimming at V came to 8 bases and at J to 2 bases, leaving 8 bases not matched to a gene. Germline V gives CDR1 MNHNS, CDR2 SASEGT. The CDR3 extends over 15 amino acids. Here the CDR3 DNA reads TGTGCCAGCGAGGACAGGGCACTTACTGGAAACACCATATATTTT. Amino acid sequence: CASEDRALTGNTIYF.

V is TRBV20-1 and J is TRBJ2-4, with 8 bases aligning to TRBD2. The end of the DNA is better explained by TRBJ2-7, so the J call may be wrong. This CDR3 region has 14 residues. Per germline, CDR1 DFQATT and CDR2 SNEGSKA (reference sequence). CDR3 in amino acids: CSAPQRGQPYEQYF. The CDR3 region has the DNA TGCAGTGCCCCTCAGCGGGGGCAACCATACGAGCAGTACTTC.

This clonotype appeared a few times. The CDR3 nucleotides are TGCAGCGTTAAGACTGTGTATGCGGAGACCCAGTACTTC. Its translation is CSVKTVYAETQYF. The chain is built from TRBV29-1 and TRBJ2-5; D call uncertain. The germline V gene has CDR1 SQVTM and CDR2 ANQGSEA. CDR3 size: 13 residues. V dropped 5 bases and J dropped 5 bases, with 15 bases sitting between them.

About this clonotype itself: The junction departs from the called germline gene at one end, perhaps through a read error. This chain links TRBV18 with TRBJ2-7; D is uncertain. Per the germline V gene, CDR1 is KGHSH and CDR2 is LQKENI. The CDR3 length is 14 residues. CDR3 in DNA: TGTGCCGGCTCACCATATGGACGGTCCTACGAGCAGTACTTC. Its protein is CAGSPYGRSYEQYF. Supplemented by reference TRBV18 and TRBJ2-7, the full variable domain reads NAGVMQNPRHLVRRRGQEARLRCSPMKGHSHVYWYRQLPEEGLKFMVYLQKENIIDESGMPKERFSAEFPKEGPSILRIQQVVRGDSAAYFCAGSPYGRSYEQYFGPGTRLTVT.

This clonotype was observed once. The CDR3 DNA sequence: TGCGCCAGCAGCCCAAGTTCCGGGACAGTAGTGGACTACGAGCAGTACTTC. This gives the protein CASSPSSGTVVDYEQYF. The V and J genes are TRBV5-1 and TRBJ2-7; 7 bases are a match to TRBD1. From germline, CDR1 is SGHRS and CDR2 YFSETQ. The CDR3 runs to 17 residues. V was clipped by 4 bases and J by 3 bases; unmatched bases: 16.

The CDR3 here is CASSPQVRGRGHEQFF. The CDR3 DNA reads as TGTGCCAGCAGCCCTCAGGTCCGCGGGAGGGGGCATGAGCAGTTCTTC. The V gene is TRBV4-2, the J gene TRBJ2-1, with 9 bases identical to TRBD2. This CDR3 contains 16 residues. Trimming cost V 4 bases and J 8 bases; bases outside gene matches: 12. Per the germline V gene, CDR1 is LGHNA and CDR2 is YNFKEQ.

Remarks on this clonotype: The junction differs from germline at one of its ends, possibly a read error. The chain has TRBV6-5 and TRBJ2-1; no firm D call. Germline-derived CDR1 and CDR2 are MNHEY and SVGAGI. The CDR3 consists of 11 residues. The CDR3 is CTSSYRTEQFF. The DNA of the CDR3 is TGTACCAGCAGTTATCGTACGGAGCAGTTCTTC.

This clonotype was counted only a few times. This sequence joins TRBV20-1 and TRBJ2-7; D remains unclear. From germline, CDR1 is DFQATT and CDR2 SNEGSKA (reference sequence). Trimming pared 0 bases from V and 3 bases from J, leaving 12 bases between. The CDR3 runs 14 residues. CDR3 amino acids: CSARDARSFYEQYF. The CDR3 bases are TGCAGTGCTAGAGATGCGCGTTCATTCTACGAGCAGTACTTC.

This clonotype was observed a few times. V is TRBV7-9 and J is TRBJ1-2; D gene unclear. This CDR3 has 13 amino acids. Germline V gene data show CDR1 as SEHNR and CDR2 as FQNEAQ (reference sequence). V lost 1 base and J 6 bases, leaving 9 bases between the germline ends. The CDR3 coding sequence is TGTGCCAGCAGCTTAGGGGCTAAAAATGGCTACACCTTC. Protein product: CASSLGAKNGYTF. The variable domain in full, with the rest retrieved from reference TRBV7-9 and TRBJ1-2, is DTGVSQNPRHKITKRGQNVTFRCDPISEHNRLYWYRQTLGQGPEFLTYFQNEAQLEKSRLLSDRFSAERPKGSFSTLEIQRTEQGDSAMYLCASSLGAKNGYTFGSGTRLTVV.

The chain links TRBV7-2 to TRBJ2-7; 11 bases map to TRBD1. The CDR3 spans 16 residues. V gave up 5 bases and J gave up 3 bases; unmatched junction bases: 9. The germline V gene has CDR1 SGHTA and CDR2 FQGNSA. The CDR3 bases are TGTGCCAGCAGCCGAAACGCCGGGACAGGGGGCTACGAGCAGTACTTC. Translated: CASSRNAGTGGYEQYF.

The table lists this clonotype with a few counts. The gene calls are TRBV7-2 and TRBJ1-1; 8 bases line up with TRBD1. The germline V gene encodes CDR1 SGHTA and CDR2 FQGNSA. V shed 5 bases and J 6 bases; nucleotides not matched to a gene: 11. The CDR3 spans 15 residues. CDR3 sequence reads: CASSPLPTGGAEAFF. In DNA, the CDR3 is TGTGCCAGCAGCCCGTTACCTACAGGGGGGGCTGAAGCTTTCTTT.